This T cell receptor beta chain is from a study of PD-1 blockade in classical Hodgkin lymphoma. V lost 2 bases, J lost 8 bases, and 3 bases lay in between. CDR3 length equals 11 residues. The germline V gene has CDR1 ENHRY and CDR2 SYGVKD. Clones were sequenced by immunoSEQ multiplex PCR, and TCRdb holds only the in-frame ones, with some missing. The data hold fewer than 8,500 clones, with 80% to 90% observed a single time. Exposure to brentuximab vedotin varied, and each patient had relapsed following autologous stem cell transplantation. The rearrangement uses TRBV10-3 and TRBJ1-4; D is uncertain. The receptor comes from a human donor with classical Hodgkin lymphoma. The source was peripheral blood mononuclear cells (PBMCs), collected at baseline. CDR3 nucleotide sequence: TGTGCCATCAGTGAGGGGGAAAAACTGTTTTTT. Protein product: CAISEGEKLFF.